Listed below are T cell receptor beta chains from one sample, sequenced in a study of metastatic and nonmetastatic thyroid tumors. Via MiXCR, TCRdb re-called the PCR reads. This sample has about 10,000 clones, with less than 40% found just once. Sequencing was done on a sample of tumor tissue. The receptor source for this set is a female donor with papillary thyroid cancer or a benign thyroid nodule (not recorded which). Some clones in this sample may be carry-over from other donors' samples. Both conserved end residues are part of each CDR3. The order of the fields is V gene, J gene, clone size, D gene, CDR3 DNA, CDR3 protein. A D gene is named only where the DNA matches it firmly. A clone size is listed for some rows: how often the clone was seen (once, few, many), or a class if it is expanded.

>TRBV4-3|TRBJ2-2|-|-
TGCGCCAGCAGCCAAGATAGGCGGTCTATCCCCGGGGAGCTGTTTTTT
CASSQDRRSIPGELFF
>TRBV28|TRBJ2-7|-|-
TGTGCCAGCAGTAAGGTACCGTCGCGGCTAGAGCAGTACTTC
CASSKVPSRLEQYF
>TRBV5-1|TRBJ1-1|-|-
TGCGCCAGCAGCTTGAACGCAGGGGTAACTGGGACTGAAGCTTTCTTT
CASSLNAGVTGTEAFF
>TRBV6-5|TRBJ1-4|-|-
TGTGCCAGCAGTTACTCCCCGAGGGAAAAACTGTTTTTT
CASSYSPREKLFF
>TRBV20-1|TRBJ2-3|-|-
TGCAGCCCAAGGGGAGATACGCAGTATTTT
CSPRGDTQYF
>TRBV20-1|TRBJ1-6|few|-
TGCAGTGCTCCTCAAACCAGATGGGTGGATTCACCCCTCCACTTT
CSAPQTRWVDSPLHF
>TRBV6-1|TRBJ2-3|-|-
TGTGCCAGCAGTAAATCCGACATACATACGCAGTGTTTT
CASSKSDIHTQCF
>TRBV15|TRBJ2-7|few|TRBD1
TGTGCCACCAGCAGCCGACAGGGAGACTACGAGCAGTACTTC
CATSSRQGDYEQYF
>TRBV12-3/TRBV12-4|TRBJ1-2|-|-
TGTGCCAGCAAAACCCCGGAGGCAGGGAGACGTGGCTACACCTTC
CASKTPEAGRRGYTF
>TRBV30|TRBJ1-3|-|-
TGTGCCTGGAACAGGGCCTACTCTGGAAACACCATATATTTT
CAWNRAYSGNTIYF
>TRBV12-3/TRBV12-4|TRBJ2-1|few|-
TGTGCCAGCAGTCGCAGTGCCGGGACAGAGCAGTTCTTC
CASSRSAGTEQFF
>TRBV20-1|TRBJ2-7|medium-sized|TRBD2
TGCAGTGCTAGAGATTGGGCTGATAGCGGGATTTACGAGCAGTACTTC
CSARDWADSGIYEQYF
>TRBV20-1|TRBJ2-1|-|-
TGCAGTGCTAGCGGGGCCTACAATGAGCAGTTCTTC
CSASGAYNEQFF
>TRBV6-2/TRBV6-3|TRBJ2-5|-|-
TGTGCCAGCAGAAAAGCCCGCCAAGAGACCCAGTACTTC
CASRKARQETQYF
>TRBV4-1|TRBJ2-7|-|-
TGTGCCAGCAGTCCGCTTCTGGCCGGACGGGGGAACGAGCAGTACTTC
CASSPLLAGRGNEQYF
>TRBV4-2|TRBJ1-4|-|-
TGTGCCAGCAGCCAACGGACAGTTAATGAAAAACTGTTTTTT
CASSQRTVNEKLFF
>TRBV20-1|TRBJ2-6|medium-sized|-
TGCAGTGCTAGGGTTTTCCCCCCCAGCTCTGGGGCCAACGTCCTGACTTTC
CSARVFPPSSGANVLTF
>TRBV6-1|TRBJ1-6|-|-
TGTGCCAGCACCCCGTGGAGGGGCTATAATAATTCACCCCTCCACTTT
CASTPWRGYNNSPLHF
>TRBV5-1|TRBJ2-7|-|TRBD1
TGCGCCAGCAGTTTGGACAGGTGGTTTTACGAGCAGTACTTC
CASSLDRWFYEQYF
>TRBV27|TRBJ1-6|few|-
TGTGCCAGCAGTTTATCGGTGGGGGCCTATAATTCACCCCTCCACTTT
CASSLSVGAYNSPLHF
>TRBV11-1|TRBJ2-5|many|TRBD1
TGTGCCAGCAGCTTGGGACAGGGACAAGAGACCCAGTACTTC
CASSLGQGQETQYF
>TRBV7-8|TRBJ1-1|-|TRBD1
TGTGCCAGCAGCTTAGTCGGTTGGGACAGGGTGAAGAACACTGAAGCTTTCTTT
CASSLVGWDRVKNTEAFF
>TRBV11-2|TRBJ1-1|few|TRBD1
TGTGCCAGCAGCTTCCTAGACAGGGACGGGACTGAAGCTTTCTTT
CASSFLDRDGTEAFF
>TRBV18|TRBJ2-2|-|-
TGTGCCAGCTCAGGACAAAGGGCAAGTGTCGGGGAGCTGTTTTTT
CASSGQRASVGELFF
>TRBV20-1|TRBJ1-1|-|TRBD1
TGCAGTGCTACAAGAGGGGACAGGGGACCCCTAATCGCTTTCTTT
CSATRGDRGPLIAFF
>TRBV5-4|TRBJ2-3|medium-sized|-
TGTGCCAGCAGCTTGGGAGGTGCGGGGGCGGATACGCAGTATTTT
CASSLGGAGADTQYF
>TRBV6-2/TRBV6-3|TRBJ1-1|-|-
TGTGCCAGCACGGGGTTTCCGTCTGAAGCTTTCTTT
CASTGFPSEAFF
>TRBV5-1|TRBJ1-1|-|-
TGCGCCAGCAGCTTGGGATACAGGGATGGCACTGAAGCTTTCTTT
CASSLGYRDGTEAFF